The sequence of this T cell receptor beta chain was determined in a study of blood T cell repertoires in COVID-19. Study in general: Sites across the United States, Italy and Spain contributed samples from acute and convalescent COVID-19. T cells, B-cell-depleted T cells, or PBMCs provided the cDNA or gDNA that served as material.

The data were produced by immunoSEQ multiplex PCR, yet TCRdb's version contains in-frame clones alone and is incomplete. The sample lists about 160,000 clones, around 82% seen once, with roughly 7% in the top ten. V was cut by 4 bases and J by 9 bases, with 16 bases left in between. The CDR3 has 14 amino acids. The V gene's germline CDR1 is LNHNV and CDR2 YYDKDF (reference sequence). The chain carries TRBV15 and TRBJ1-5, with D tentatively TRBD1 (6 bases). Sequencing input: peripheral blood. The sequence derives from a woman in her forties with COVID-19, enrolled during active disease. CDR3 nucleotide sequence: TGTGCCACCAGCACCTACAGGGACCCTGGGCCCCAGCATTTT. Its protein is CATSTYRDPGPQHF. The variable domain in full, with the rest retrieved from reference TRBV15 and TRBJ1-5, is DAMVIQNPRYQVTQFGKPVTLSCSQTLNHNVMYWYQQKSSQAPKLLFHYYDKDFNNEADTPDNFQSRRPNTSFCFLDIRSPGLGDTAMYLCATSTYRDPGPQHFGDGTRLSIL.